This T cell receptor beta chain was identified during a study of CD8 T cells in Susac syndrome. The RNA, roughly 0.45 to 1 ug, was put through reverse transcription using random hexamers. TCRdb reprocessed the immunoSEQ multiplex PCR reads with MiXCR, giving one entry per CDR3 protein. This sample has approximately 80,000 distinct CDR3 sequences, with roughly 94% found just once. Germline V gene lookup returns CDR1 SGDLS and CDR2 YYNGEE. V was trimmed by 4 bases and J by 3 bases, leaving 8 bases between them. The CDR3 runs to 12 residues. The TCR comes from a human donor with Susac syndrome. The genes are TRBV9 and TRBJ2-7; D remains unclear. Source material: CD8+ T cells from PBMCs. CDR3: CASSPRDYEQYF. Here the CDR3 DNA reads TGTGCCAGCAGCCCACGAGACTACGAGCAGTACTTC.